This T cell receptor beta chain stems from a study of regulatory T cells in long-lasting Graves disease. TCR beta libraries were built with iRepertoire HTBI primers and Arm-PCR of CDR3 regions. One entry per CDR3 protein, called by TCRdb with MiXCR from the multiplex PCR reads. This table holds around 500,000 distinct CDR3 sequences, 12% found once. As to time point: newly diagnosed GD, antithyroid drugs for less than 3 months. From PBMCs, RNA was extracted and then used to make the TCR library. The CDR3 contains 13 residues. V was cut by 5 bases and J by 6 bases, with 11 bases left in between. The same sample was also used in a study of T cells in Graves' hyperthyroidism and ophthalmopathy.

This clonotype originated in a woman in her 30s with Graves disease. Material: peripheral blood mononuclear cells (PBMCs), obtained at new diagnosis, from a patient treated with antithyroid drugs. This rearrangement joins TRBV12-3 or TRBV12-4 to TRBJ1-5; D is uncertain. CDR3 nucleotides: TGTGCCAGCAGTCAAGGGCCCACTCAGCCCCAGCATTTT. Protein sequence: CASSQGPTQPQHF.